A selection of T cell receptor beta chains follows, all from one sample in a study of cytomegalovirus exposure and HLA in healthy donors. The repertoire was sequenced with immunoSEQ multiplex PCR; TCRdb's copy has only in-frame clones and lacks some. Of some 36,000 clones in the sample, nearly 70% were seen once. Sequencing used PBMCs. These receptor sequences come from a man aged 30 to 39 in good health and CMV-seronegative. CDR3s include the opening cysteine and the closing phenylalanine or tryptophan. D genes are given only for firm matches. Only some rows state a clone size, as once, few, many or a class for expanded clones.

TRBD1	TRBV18	NA	TRBJ2-7	TGTGCCAGCTCACAACCGGACAGGGGACCTTACGAGCAGTACTTC	CASSQPDRGPYEQYF
TRBD1	TRBV28	few	TRBJ1-2	TGTGCCAGCAGTCTCCGACAGGGGGACACTGGCTACACCTTC	CASSLRQGDTGYTF
NA	TRBV6-1	medium-sized	TRBJ2-7	TGTGCCAGCAAAGTCCAGGACAGAACTACCTACGAGCAGTACTTC	CASKVQDRTTYEQYF
NA	TRBV15	NA	TRBJ2-7	TGTGCCACCAGCAGAGAAAGCTATAGCTCCTACGAGCAGTACTTC	CATSRESYSSYEQYF
TRBD1	TRBV7-9	NA	TRBJ1-5	TGTGCCAGCAGCCGACAGGGAAGCAATCAGCCCCAGCATTTT	CASSRQGSNQPQHF
NA	TRBV5-6	NA	TRBJ1-2	TGTGCCAGCAGCTTACTCAGGGTGAACTATGGCTACACCTTC	CASSLLRVNYGYTF
TRBD1	TRBV29-1	NA	TRBJ2-5	TGCAGCGTTGTTGAGACAGGGATGACCCAGTACTTC	CSVVETGMTQYF
NA	TRBV6-1	few	TRBJ1-5	TGTGCCACAACCAGGGAAGGCAATCAGCCCCAGCATTTT	CATTREGNQPQHF
TRBD1	TRBV20-1	NA	TRBJ1-6	TGCAGTGCACAGGGGTCACCCCTCCACTTT	CSAQGSPLHF
NA	TRBV7-2	NA	TRBJ1-2	TGTGCCAGCAGCCAATCCCGGACAGAAGGCTACACCTTC	CASSQSRTEGYTF
NA	TRBV28	NA	TRBJ1-5	TGTGCCAGCAGGTTAACAGGTAATAGCAATCAGCCCCAGCATTTT	CASRLTGNSNQPQHF
NA	TRBV6-1	NA	TRBJ2-3	TGTGCCAGCAGGACCGACAGGATATCGGATACGCAGTATTTT	CASRTDRISDTQYF
NA	TRBV5-4	few	TRBJ1-2	TGTGCCAGCAGCTTGGGGAACCGGCTAGACTATGGCTACACCTTC	CASSLGNRLDYGYTF
NA	TRBV18	NA	TRBJ1-1	TGTGCCAGCTCACTAACAGGGAACACTGAAGCTTTCTTT	CASSLTGNTEAFF
TRBD2	TRBV4-2	few	TRBJ2-5	TGTGCCAGCAGCCAAGGAGCGGGGGGGCGTGAGACCCAGTACTTC	CASSQGAGGRETQYF
TRBD1	TRBV7-9	few	TRBJ1-4	TGTGCCAGCAGCTCAACAGGGGGCTCGGAAAAACTGTTTTTT	CASSSTGGSEKLFF
TRBD2	TRBV14	NA	TRBJ2-5	TGTGCCAGCAGCCAGGCTAGCGGGGGGGCCACCCAGTACTTC	CASSQASGGATQYF
NA	TRBV28	few	TRBJ2-1	TGTGCCAGCAGTTCACGCGGGGAATACAATGAGCAGTTCTTC	CASSSRGEYNEQFF
NA	TRBV5-4	NA	TRBJ1-2	TGTGCCAGCAGCTTGAGGGAGGGTCTCTTCTCCTTCTTC	CASSLREGLFSFF
NA	TRBV6-6	NA	TRBJ1-5	TGTGCCAGCAGTTACGGAAGGGGCGGCGATCAGCCCCAGCATTTT	CASSYGRGGDQPQHF
NA	TRBV6-5	medium-sized	TRBJ1-1	TGTGCCAGCAGTTATCAGGGTAGCGGGGCCGCTTTCTTT	CASSYQGSGAAFF
TRBD1	TRBV29-1	NA	TRBJ2-7	TGCAGCGTCGGGACAGTCTCCTACGAGCAGTACTTC	CSVGTVSYEQYF
NA	TRBV15	NA	TRBJ1-2	TGTGCCACCCAGGTTGAACAAAGAAACTATGGCTACACCTTC	CATQVEQRNYGYTF
NA	TRBV6-5	NA	TRBJ2-3	TGTGCCAGCAGTTACTCGAGGCCGTCGAGCGCGTGGACGCAGTATTTT	CASSYSRPSSAWTQYF
NA	TRBV7-9	few	TRBJ1-5	TGTGCCAGCAGCCGCGAGACAGGCGAGAATCAGCCCCAGCATTTT	CASSRETGENQPQHF
TRBD1	TRBV19	NA	TRBJ1-1	TGTGCCAGTAGCAGGGACAGGGTAACTGAAGCTTTCTTT	CASSRDRVTEAFF
TRBD2	TRBV27	NA	TRBJ2-1	TGTGCCAGCAGTTCTCTAGCGGGGTACAATGAGCAGTTCTTC	CASSSLAGYNEQFF
NA	TRBV4-2	NA	TRBJ2-7	TGTGCCAGCAGCCAAGGGCAGGGAAGCTCCTACGAGCAGTACTTC	CASSQGQGSSYEQYF
NA	TRBV5-1	NA	TRBJ1-6	TGCGCCAGCTCACTGGGCCAGAATTCACCCCTCCACTTT	CASSLGQNSPLHF
NA	TRBV6-6	NA	TRBJ1-1	TGTGCCAGCAGTTACCGGGAGAATGAAGCTTTCTTT	CASSYRENEAFF
NA	TRBV7-2	NA	TRBJ2-3	TGTGCCAGCAGCTACCCCGGCCCCCGGGCAGATACGCAGTATTTT	CASSYPGPRADTQYF
TRBD2	TRBV6-1	NA	TRBJ2-2	TGTGCCAGCAGTGAAGCCGGCCTAGCGGGAACCGCCGGGGAGCTGTTTTTT	CASSEAGLAGTAGELFF
TRBD2	TRBV7-8	NA	TRBJ2-1	TGTGCCAGCAGCTTAGAGGGCGGGGGGGCCGATGAGCAGTTCTTC	CASSLEGGGADEQFF
NA	TRBV7-7	NA	TRBJ2-5	TGTGCTAGCAGCTCCGGACACGGGGAGACCCAGTACTTC	CASSSGHGETQYF
TRBD2	TRBV10-1	NA	TRBJ2-2	TGCGCCAGCCCCGAGGGAGGGTCCCTAGGGGAGCTGTTTTTT	CASPEGGSLGELFF
TRBD1	TRBV27	NA	TRBJ1-1	TGTGCCAGCAGTTTATGGGACAGGGGGATGACTTTCTTT	CASSLWDRGMTFF
NA	TRBV6-4	few	TRBJ2-3	TGTGCCAGCAGTGACTCGAAACAGAACACAGATACGCAGTATTTT	CASSDSKQNTDTQYF